Listed here are 5 T cell receptor beta chains from one sample, sequenced in a study of cytomegalovirus exposure and HLA in healthy donors. The PCR used 60 Vbeta and 13 Jbeta primers. Assay: immunoSEQ multiplex PCR; the TCRdb copy retains only in-frame clones and omits some. Of roughly 190,000 clones in the sample, 79% were seen once. Sequenced sample: PBMCs. The receptor source for this set is a woman between 18 and 29 years old in good health and CMV-seronegative.

This clone was seen a handful of times. The V and J genes are TRBV7-2 and TRBJ2-7, with D maybe TRBD1 (5 bases). The CDR3 spans 14 residues. Trimming cost V 1 base and J 5 bases, with 12 bases left between them. The germline CDR1 and CDR2 sequences are SGHTA and FQGNSA. The CDR3 loop is CASSLEAGIDEQYF. The CDR3, as DNA: TGTGCCAGCAGCTTAGAAGCAGGGATCGACGAGCAGTACTTC.

The chain has TRBV5-1 and TRBJ1-6; D unresolved. The CDR3 runs 14 residues. Trimming took 3 bases from V and 8 from J, leaving 12 bases between them. Germline loops: CDR1 SGHRS, CDR2 YFSETQ. CDR3 coding DNA: TGCGCCAGCAGCTCAGAGGTAACCCATTCACCCCTCCACTTT. This sequence encodes CASSSEVTHSPLHF.

DNA for the CDR3: TGTGCCAGCAGAAAGGACAGGAACGAAAACATTCAGTACTTC. Its protein product is CASRKDRNENIQYF. This chain uses TRBV5-6 with TRBJ2-4; 7 bases map to TRBD1. The V gene's germline CDR1 is SGHDT and CDR2 YYEEEE. J was trimmed by 5 bases and V by 5 bases; bases with no gene match: 7. CDR3 size: 14 residues.

The chain recombines TRBV4-3 with TRBJ2-5; D is possibly TRBD1 (8 bases). CDR1 is LGHNA and CDR2 is YSLEER in the germline V gene. The germline V and J ends were trimmed by 1 base and 7 bases, with 16 bases remaining between them. The CDR3 totals 15 residues. Here the CDR3 DNA reads TGCGCCAGCAGCCAAGCCAGGGGGCGCGGGGGGACCCAGTACTTC. Its translation is CASSQARGRGGTQYF.

This clone came up a few times. The CDR3 reads CASISGQSEQYF. The CDR3 DNA reads TGTGCCAGCATCTCCGGACAGTCGGAGCAGTACTTC. The chain uses TRBV6-6 and TRBJ2-7, with a weak D call TRBD1 (6 bases). The V end was cut by 7 bases, the J end by 7 bases, with 14 bases between. This CDR3 region has 12 residues. Germline V gene lookup returns CDR1 MNHNY and CDR2 SVGAGI (reference sequence).